This T cell receptor (beta chain) was obtained from a study of T-cell reconstitution after alpha-beta-depleted transplantation in children. The study, taken as a whole, reports: After one year, T-cell counts and TCRbeta diversity mostly came from new T cells. Alpha-beta T cells about two months after transplant reportedly derived from several hundred expanded graft clones. The high TCRbeta diversity at day 60 in some patients came from surviving recipient T cells and thymic progenitors.

A TCRbeta library incorporating unique molecular identifiers was prepared. From the PCR reads, TCRdb called clonotypes with MiXCR, one entry per CDR3 protein. The sample lists about 900,000 distinct CDR3 sequences, roughly 29% seen once, with 28% in the top ten. This clonotype was seen many times. What it recognizes is unknown. This TCR came from a boy under two years old who had a stem cell transplant for SCID, so the T cells may come from the graft donor. Sequenced here: PBMCs, mostly from graft donor cells, sampled 360 days after TCRalphabeta/CD19-depleted stem cell transplant.

The CDR3 region has the DNA TGCGCCAGCAGCCCCAATAGTATCGCCGGGGAGCTGTTTTTT. Its protein is CASSPNSIAGELFF. The J gene is TRBJ2-2, the V gene TRBV5-1; D not certain. V gave up 4 bases and J gave up 6 bases, with 13 bases separating them. The CDR3 is 14 residues long. From germline, CDR1 is SGHRS and CDR2 YFSETQ.